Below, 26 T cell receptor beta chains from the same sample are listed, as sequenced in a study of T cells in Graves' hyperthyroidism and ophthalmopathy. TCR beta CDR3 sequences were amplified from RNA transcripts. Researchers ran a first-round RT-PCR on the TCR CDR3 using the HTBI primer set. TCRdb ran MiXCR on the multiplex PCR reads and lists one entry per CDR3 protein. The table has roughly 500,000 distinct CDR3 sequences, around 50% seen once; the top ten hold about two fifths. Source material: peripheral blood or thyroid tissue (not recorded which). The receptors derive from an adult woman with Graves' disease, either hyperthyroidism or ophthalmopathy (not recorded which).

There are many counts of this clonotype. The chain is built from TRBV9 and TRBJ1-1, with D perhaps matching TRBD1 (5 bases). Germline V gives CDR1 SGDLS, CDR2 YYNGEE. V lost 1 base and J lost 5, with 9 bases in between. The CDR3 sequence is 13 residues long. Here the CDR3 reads CASSVSGQTEAFF. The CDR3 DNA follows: TGTGCCAGCAGCGTATCAGGGCAGACTGAAGCTTTCTTT.

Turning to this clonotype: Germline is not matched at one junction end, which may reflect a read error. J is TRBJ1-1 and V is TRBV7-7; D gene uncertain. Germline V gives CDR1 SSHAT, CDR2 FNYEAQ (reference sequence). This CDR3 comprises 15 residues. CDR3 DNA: TGTGCTAGCAGCTTTTTGGCAGCTATGAACACTGAAGCTTTCTTT. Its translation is CASSFLAAMNTEAFF. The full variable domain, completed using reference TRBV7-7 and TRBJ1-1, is GAGVSQSPRYKVTKRGQDVTLRCDPISSHATLYWYQQALGQGPEFLTYFNYEAQPDKSGLPSDRFSAERPEGSISTLTIQRTEQRDSAMYRCASSFLAAMNTEAFFGQGTRLTVV.

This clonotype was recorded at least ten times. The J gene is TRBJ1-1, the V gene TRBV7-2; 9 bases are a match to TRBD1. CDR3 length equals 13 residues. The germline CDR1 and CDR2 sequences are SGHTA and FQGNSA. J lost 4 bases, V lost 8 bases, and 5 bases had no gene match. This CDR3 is CASLRTGATEAFF. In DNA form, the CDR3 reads TGTGCCAGCCTAAGGACAGGGGCCACTGAAGCTTTCTTT.

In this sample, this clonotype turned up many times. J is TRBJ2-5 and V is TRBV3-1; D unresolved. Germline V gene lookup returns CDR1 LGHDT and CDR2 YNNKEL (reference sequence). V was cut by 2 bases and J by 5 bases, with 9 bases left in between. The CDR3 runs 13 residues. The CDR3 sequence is CASSQNPAETQYF. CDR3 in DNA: TGTGCCAGCAGCCAAAACCCAGCGGAGACCCAGTACTTC.

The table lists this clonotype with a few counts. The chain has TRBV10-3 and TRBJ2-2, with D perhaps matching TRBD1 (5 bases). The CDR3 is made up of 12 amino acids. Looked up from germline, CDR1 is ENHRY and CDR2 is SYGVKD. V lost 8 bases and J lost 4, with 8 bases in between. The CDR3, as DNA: TGTGCCATCCAAGGGGTCACCGGGGAGCTGTTTTTT. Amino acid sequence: CAIQGVTGELFF.

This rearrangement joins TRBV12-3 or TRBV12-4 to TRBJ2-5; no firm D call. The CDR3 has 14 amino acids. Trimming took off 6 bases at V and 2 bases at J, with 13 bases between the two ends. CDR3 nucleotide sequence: TGTGCCAGCAGATTCCCGGGCCTACAAGAGACCCAGTACTTC. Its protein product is CASRFPGLQETQYF.

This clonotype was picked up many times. The CDR3 protein is CASSYQGADEAFF. The CDR3 DNA reads as TGTGCCAGCAGTTATCAGGGAGCGGACGAAGCTTTCTTT. The chain recombines TRBV6-5 with TRBJ1-1; possibly TRBD1 for D (5 bases). The germline CDR1 and CDR2 sequences are MNHEY and SVGAGI. The CDR3 is 13 residues long. Trimming removed 3 bases at V and 8 bases at J, with 13 bases between.

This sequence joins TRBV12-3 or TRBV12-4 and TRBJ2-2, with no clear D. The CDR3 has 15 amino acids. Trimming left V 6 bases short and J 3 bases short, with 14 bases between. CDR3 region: CASRPGPEDTGELFF. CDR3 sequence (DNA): TGTGCCAGCAGACCCGGGCCTGAGGACACCGGGGAGCTGTTTTTT.

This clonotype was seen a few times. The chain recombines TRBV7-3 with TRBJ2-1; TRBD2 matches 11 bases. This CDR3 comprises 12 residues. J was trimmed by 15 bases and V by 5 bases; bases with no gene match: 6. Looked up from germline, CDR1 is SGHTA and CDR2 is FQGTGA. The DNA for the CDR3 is TGTGCCAGCAGCCAGGGACTAGCGGACCTGTTCTTC. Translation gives CASSQGLADLFF.

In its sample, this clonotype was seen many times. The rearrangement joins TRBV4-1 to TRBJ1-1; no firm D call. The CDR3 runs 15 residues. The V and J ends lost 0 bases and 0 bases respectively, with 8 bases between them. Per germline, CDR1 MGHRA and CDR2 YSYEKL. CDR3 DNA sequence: TGCGCCAGCAGCCAAGAATGGCCAATGAACACTGAAGCTTTCTTT. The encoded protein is CASSQEWPMNTEAFF.

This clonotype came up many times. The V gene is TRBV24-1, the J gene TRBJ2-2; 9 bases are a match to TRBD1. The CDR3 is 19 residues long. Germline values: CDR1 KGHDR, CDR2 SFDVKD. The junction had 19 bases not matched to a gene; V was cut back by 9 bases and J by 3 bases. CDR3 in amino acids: CATAPGFRPTGGYTGELFF. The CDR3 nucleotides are TGTGCCACCGCCCCCGGGTTTCGTCCGACAGGGGGGTACACCGGGGAGCTGTTTTTT.

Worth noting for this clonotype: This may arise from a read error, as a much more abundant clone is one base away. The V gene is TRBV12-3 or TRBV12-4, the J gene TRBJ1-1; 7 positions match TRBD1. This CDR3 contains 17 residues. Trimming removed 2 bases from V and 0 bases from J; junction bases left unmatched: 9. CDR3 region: CASSLSGDSFMNTEAFF. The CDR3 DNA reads TGTGCCAGCAGTTTATCGGGGGACAGCTTCATGAACACTGAAGCTTTCTTT.

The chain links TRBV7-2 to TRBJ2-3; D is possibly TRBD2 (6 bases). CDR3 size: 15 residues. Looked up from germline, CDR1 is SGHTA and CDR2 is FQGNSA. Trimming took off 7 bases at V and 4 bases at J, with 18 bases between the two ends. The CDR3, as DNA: TGTGCCAGCAAGCCGGGACTTAGCTCCCCAGATACGCAGTATTTT. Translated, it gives CASKPGLSSPDTQYF.

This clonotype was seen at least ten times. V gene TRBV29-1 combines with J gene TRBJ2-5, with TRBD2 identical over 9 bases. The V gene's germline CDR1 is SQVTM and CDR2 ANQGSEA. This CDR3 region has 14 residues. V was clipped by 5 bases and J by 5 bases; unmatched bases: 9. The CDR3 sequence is CSVPVAGVRETQYF. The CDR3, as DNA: TGCAGCGTTCCCGTAGCGGGAGTTAGGGAGACCCAGTACTTC.

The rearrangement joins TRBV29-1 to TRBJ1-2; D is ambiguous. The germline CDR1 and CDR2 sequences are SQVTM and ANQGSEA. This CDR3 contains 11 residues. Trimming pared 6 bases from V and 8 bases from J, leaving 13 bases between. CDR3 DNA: TGCAGCGTCCCCGGATCGGGAGGCTACACCTTC. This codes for CSVPGSGGYTF.

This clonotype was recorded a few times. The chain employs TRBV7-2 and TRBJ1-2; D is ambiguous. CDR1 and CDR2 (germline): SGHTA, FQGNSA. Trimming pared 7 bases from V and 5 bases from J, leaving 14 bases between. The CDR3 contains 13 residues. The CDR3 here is CASTSRRWYGYTF. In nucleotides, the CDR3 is TGTGCCAGCACCTCCCGCAGGTGGTATGGCTACACCTTC.

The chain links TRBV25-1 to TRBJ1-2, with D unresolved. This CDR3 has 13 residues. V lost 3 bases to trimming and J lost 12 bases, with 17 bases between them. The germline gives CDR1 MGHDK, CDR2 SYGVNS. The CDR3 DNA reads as TGTGCCAGCAGTGACCAAGGAGTCAAGGGCCACACCTTC. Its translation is CASSDQGVKGHTF.

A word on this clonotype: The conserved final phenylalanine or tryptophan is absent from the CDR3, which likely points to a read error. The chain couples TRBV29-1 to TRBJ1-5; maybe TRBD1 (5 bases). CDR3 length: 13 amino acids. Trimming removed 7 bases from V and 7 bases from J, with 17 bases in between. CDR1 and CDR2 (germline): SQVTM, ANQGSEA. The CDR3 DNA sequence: TGCAGCGCCAGATTGTCAGGGAAACAGCCCCAGCATTTG. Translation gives CSARLSGKQPQHL.

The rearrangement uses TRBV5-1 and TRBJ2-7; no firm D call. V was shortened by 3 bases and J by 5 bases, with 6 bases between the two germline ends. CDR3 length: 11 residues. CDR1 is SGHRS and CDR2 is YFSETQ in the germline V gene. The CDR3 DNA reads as TGCGCCAGCAGCTACTATGACGAGCAGTACTTC. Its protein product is CASSYYDEQYF.

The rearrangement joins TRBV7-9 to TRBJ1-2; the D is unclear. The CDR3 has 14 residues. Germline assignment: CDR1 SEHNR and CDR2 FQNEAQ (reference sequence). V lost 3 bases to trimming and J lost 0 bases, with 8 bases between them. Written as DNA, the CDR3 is TGTGCCAGCAGCTTCGATTCAGCTAACTATGGCTACACCTTC. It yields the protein CASSFDSANYGYTF.

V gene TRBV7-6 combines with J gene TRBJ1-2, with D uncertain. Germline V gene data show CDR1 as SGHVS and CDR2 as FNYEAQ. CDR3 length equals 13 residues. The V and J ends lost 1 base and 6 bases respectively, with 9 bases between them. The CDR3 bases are TGTGCCAGCAGCTTAGATCACAACCATGGCTACACCTTC. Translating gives CASSLDHNHGYTF.

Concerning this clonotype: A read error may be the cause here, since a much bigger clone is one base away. The CDR3 here is CASSETENYGHTF. The CDR3 nucleotides read TGTGCCAGCAGTGAAACTGAAAACTATGGCCACACCTTC. The V gene is TRBV6-1, the J gene TRBJ1-2; no clear D. Per germline, CDR1 MNHNS and CDR2 SASEGT. The CDR3 contains 13 residues.

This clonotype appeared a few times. The CDR3 is CASSPRGTSYEQYF. The CDR3 bases are TGTGCCAGCAGCCCCCGGGGAACAAGCTACGAGCAGTACTTC. V gene TRBV7-9 combines with J gene TRBJ2-7, with D perhaps matching TRBD2 (5 bases). With 5 bases removed from V and 3 bases from J, the gap between germline ends came to 14 bases. CDR1 SEHNR and CDR2 FQNEAQ come from the germline V gene (reference sequence). The CDR3 consists of 14 residues. The variable domain in full, completed from reference TRBV7-9 and TRBJ2-7, reads DTGVSQNPRHKITKRGQNVTFRCDPISEHNRLYWYRQTLGQGPEFLTYFQNEAQLEKSRLLSDRFSAERPKGSFSTLEIQRTEQGDSAMYLCASSPRGTSYEQYFGPGTRLTVT.

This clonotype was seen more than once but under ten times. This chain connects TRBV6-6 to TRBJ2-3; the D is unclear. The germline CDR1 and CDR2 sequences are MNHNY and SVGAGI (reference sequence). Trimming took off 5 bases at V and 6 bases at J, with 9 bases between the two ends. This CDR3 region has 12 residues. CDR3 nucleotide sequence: TGTGCCAGCAGTCCGGCTGCGGATACGCAGTATTTT. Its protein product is CASSPAADTQYF.

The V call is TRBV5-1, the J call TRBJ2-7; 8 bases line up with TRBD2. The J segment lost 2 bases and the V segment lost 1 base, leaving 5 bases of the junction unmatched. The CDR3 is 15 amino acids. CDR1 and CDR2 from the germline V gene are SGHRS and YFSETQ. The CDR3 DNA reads TGCGCCAGCAGCTTGACTCCGCGGGGGGCCTACGAGCAGTACTTC. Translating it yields CASSLTPRGAYEQYF. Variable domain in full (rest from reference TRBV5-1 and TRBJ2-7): KAGVTQTPRYLIKTRGQQVTLSCSPISGHRSVSWYQQTPGQGLQFLFEYFSETQRNKGNFPGRFSGRQFSNSRSEMNVSTLELGDSALYLCASSLTPRGAYEQYFGPGTRLTVT.

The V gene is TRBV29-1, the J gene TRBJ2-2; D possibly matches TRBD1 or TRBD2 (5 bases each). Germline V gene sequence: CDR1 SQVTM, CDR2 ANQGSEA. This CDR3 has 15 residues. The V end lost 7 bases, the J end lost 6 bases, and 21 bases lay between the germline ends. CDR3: CSGAGTALAAGELFF. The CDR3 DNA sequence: TGCAGCGGCGCAGGGACGGCCCTCGCCGCCGGGGAGCTGTTTTTT.